The 10 T cell receptor beta chains in this list originate from one sample, sequenced in a study of blood T cell repertoires in COVID-19. Only in-frame clones appear in the TCRdb table, and some are missing; sequencing was by immunoSEQ multiplex PCR. Altogether approximately 200,000 clones are present, around 88% being singletons, with the ten largest covering around 8.6%. Sample: PBMCs or T cells enriched from blood (not recorded which). These receptors originate from a woman aged 25 to 39 who had recovered from COVID-19.

This clone was seen once. The gene calls are TRBV28 and TRBJ1-1; TRBD1 matches 8 bases. CDR1 is MDHEN, CDR2 SYDVKM, per germline. V trimming: 6 bases; J trimming: 3 bases; junction bases outside the gene matches: 18. There are 18 residues in the CDR3. The CDR3 loop reads CASSMLTGEIVSDTEAFF. The DNA for the CDR3 is TGTGCCAGCAGCATGTTGACAGGGGAGATTGTGAGCGACACTGAAGCTTTCTTT. Complete variable domain (other parts from reference TRBV28 and TRBJ1-1): DVKVTQSSRYLVKRTGEKVFLECVQDMDHENMFWYRQDPGLGLRLIYFSYDVKMKEKGDIPEGYSVSREKKERFSLILESASTNQTSMYLCASSMLTGEIVSDTEAFFGQGTRLTVV.

The V call is TRBV5-4, the J call TRBJ2-3; 13 bases align to TRBD2. V trimming: 0 bases; J trimming: 2 bases; junction bases outside the gene matches: 3. The germline gives CDR1 SGHNT, CDR2 YYREEE (reference sequence). This CDR3 contains 17 residues. This CDR3 reads CASSLAGTSGNTDTQYF. The CDR3 bases are TGTGCCAGCAGCTTGGCCGGGACTAGCGGGAACACAGATACGCAGTATTTT.

The chain carries TRBV5-1 and TRBJ1-2, with 10 bases lining up with TRBD1. Unmatched junction bases numbered 11, after V lost 2 bases and J lost 7 bases. CDR1 is SGHRS, CDR2 YFSETQ, per germline. The CDR3 contains 16 residues. CDR3 sequence: CASSLAGTGDSGGYTF. In DNA, the CDR3 is TGCGCCAGCAGCTTAGCCGGGACAGGGGACTCTGGTGGCTACACCTTC.

CDR3 in amino acids: CASSESTGGGETQYF. Here the CDR3 DNA reads TGTGCCAGCAGTGAATCGACAGGGGGGGGAGAGACCCAGTACTTC. This chain uses TRBV6-1 with TRBJ2-5; 9 positions match TRBD1. Trimming removed 2 bases from V and 4 bases from J; junction bases left unmatched: 5. Germline CDR1 MNHNS, CDR2 SASEGT. The length of the CDR3 is 15 residues.

V usage is TRBV10-1 and J usage is TRBJ2-7, with TRBD2 identical over 13 bases. This CDR3 contains 13 residues. Germline CDR1 WNHNN, CDR2 SYGVQD (reference sequence). The chain's CDR3 is CAGLAGAPYEQYF. The DNA for the CDR3 is TGCGCTGGACTAGCGGGAGCCCCCTACGAGCAGTACTTC.

The chain is built from TRBV25-1 and TRBJ1-2, with a weak D call TRBD1 (5 bases). Germline V gene sequence: CDR1 MGHDK, CDR2 SYGVNS. V lost 9 bases and J 4 bases, leaving 12 bases between the germline ends. The CDR3 totals 12 residues. The CDR3 reads CASSRDFYGYTF. DNA of the CDR3: TGTGCCAGTTCGAGGGACTTCTATGGCTACACCTTC.

The DNA for the CDR3 is TGTGCCAGCAGCCATACCGGGGGGGTCGGGGAGCTGTTTTTT. Protein: CASSHTGGVGELFF. The V and J genes are TRBV4-2 and TRBJ2-2; TRBD2 matches at 8 bases. Germline loops: CDR1 LGHNA, CDR2 YNFKEQ. V was pared by 3 bases and J by 7 bases, with 4 bases of the junction left unmatched. CDR3 length: 14 amino acids.

The rearrangement links TRBV2 to TRBJ2-5, with D perhaps matching TRBD2 (6 bases). Germline V gene lookup returns CDR1 SNHLY and CDR2 FYNNEI. Trimming removed 4 bases at V and 5 bases at J, with 14 bases between. CDR3 length: 14 amino acids. The DNA of the CDR3 is TGTGCCAGCAGTGCGGACGGGAGAGGGGAGACCCAGTACTTC. Protein sequence: CASSADGRGETQYF.

The chain employs TRBV28 and TRBJ1-4, with 9 bases that match TRBD1. Trimming at V came to 4 bases and at J to 5 bases, leaving 8 bases not matched to a gene. This CDR3 has 16 amino acids. Germline V gene data show CDR1 as MDHEN and CDR2 as SYDVKM. This CDR3 reads CASSYLRTGVNEKLFF. DNA of the CDR3: TGTGCCAGCAGTTACCTTCGGACAGGGGTAAATGAAAAACTGTTTTTT. The full variable domain, completed using reference TRBV28 and TRBJ1-4, is DVKVTQSSRYLVKRTGEKVFLECVQDMDHENMFWYRQDPGLGLRLIYFSYDVKMKEKGDIPEGYSVSREKKERFSLILESASTNQTSMYLCASSYLRTGVNEKLFFGSGTQLSVL.

The chain links TRBV5-6 to TRBJ2-1, with 9 bases matching TRBD2. Germline assignment: CDR1 SGHDT and CDR2 YYEEEE. V lost 4 bases, J lost 6 bases, and 11 bases stayed unmatched. The CDR3 has 16 amino acids. The CDR3 loop reads CASSPAIAGVANEQFF. CDR3 coding DNA: TGTGCCAGCAGCCCGGCAATAGCGGGAGTCGCCAATGAGCAGTTCTTC.